This record looks at one T cell receptor beta chain sequence and its context. This CDR3 has 15 amino acids. CDR1 is MNHNS and CDR2 is SASEGT in the germline V gene. V was trimmed by 4 bases and J by 4 bases, leaving 16 bases between them. With 60 Vbeta and 13 Jbeta primers, the PCR was carried out. The table came from immunoSEQ multiplex PCR; TCRdb's copy has only in-frame clones and leaves some out. The repertoire holds 85,000 to 110,000 clones, with roughly 77% as singletons. These data belong to a study of cytomegalovirus exposure and HLA in healthy donors. This chain connects TRBV6-1 to TRBJ1-2; maybe TRBD1 (5 bases). Sequencing was performed on PBMCs. This clonotype was sampled from a woman under 30 in good health and CMV-seropositive. CDR3 coding DNA: TGTGCCAGCAGTGGTACAGGAGGGCAGGGCTATGGCTACACCTTC. Encoded protein: CASSGTGGQGYGYTF.